One and the same sample provided the 2 T cell receptor beta chains below, sequenced in a study of control samples from healthy donors and cancer patients. TCRdb's copy holds only in-frame clones and misses some; the assay was immunoSEQ multiplex PCR. The data hold 40,000 to 60,000 clones, with about 90% observed a single time. Sequencing was carried out using PBMCs. These TCRs come from a man aged 50-60 years with head and neck cancer.

This chain joins TRBV6-5 and TRBJ2-2; D not resolved. Between the trimmed V and J ends, which lost 0 bases and 4 bases, there was a span of 3 bases. This CDR3 is built from 13 residues. From germline, CDR1 is MNHEY and CDR2 SVGAGI. The CDR3 sequence is CASSYSGTGELFF. In DNA, the CDR3 is TGTGCCAGCAGTTACTCAGGCACCGGGGAGCTGTTTTTT.

This chain connects TRBV5-1 to TRBJ2-1, with 9 nucleotides matching TRBD1. The junction had 5 bases not matched to a gene; V was cut back by 0 bases and J by 7 bases. CDR1 is SGHRS, CDR2 YFSETQ, per germline. The length of the CDR3 is 15 residues. The CDR3 here is CASSLGGQGVNEQFF. CDR3 nucleotides: TGCGCCAGCAGCTTGGGGGGACAGGGCGTTAATGAGCAGTTCTTC.